The rows below give T cell receptor beta chains drawn from one sample of a study of cytomegalovirus exposure and HLA in healthy donors. Sequencing used immunoSEQ multiplex PCR; TCRdb keeps in-frame clones, though not all of them. The repertoire holds over 95,000 clones, with around three quarters as singletons. Material for sequencing was PBMCs. All receptors derive from a human donor in good health. CDR3s include the opening cysteine and the closing phenylalanine or tryptophan. The D gene is left open where the match is weak. Some rows have no size entry. The others give once, few or many, or a class for an expanded clone.

size	V	J	D	DNA	CDR3
.	TRBV5-4	TRBJ1-4	.	TGTGCCAGCAGCTTGTACTCGGCAACTAATGAAAAACTGTTTTTT	CASSLYSATNEKLFF
once	TRBV28	TRBJ1-4	TRBD1	TGTGCCAGCAGCGGACAGGGGGCGCATAATGAAAAACTGTTTTTT	CASSGQGAHNEKLFF
few	TRBV11-2	TRBJ2-3	TRBD2	TGTGCCAGCAGCCCGCCGACTAGCGGGAGGGCGGATACGCAGTATTTT	CASSPPTSGRADTQYF
.	TRBV7-3	TRBJ1-4	.	TGTGCCAGCGGGCGGGGGAGCGACGAAAAACTGTTTTTT	CASGRGSDEKLFF
.	TRBV19	TRBJ1-1	.	TGTGCCAGTAGTATAGAGCGGGGGCGGGCTTTCTTT	CASSIERGRAFF
few	TRBV4-3	TRBJ2-1	.	TGCGCCAGCAGCCAAGGGGGGGGCCTATTTGGGGATGAGCAGTTCTTC	CASSQGGGLFGDEQFF
.	TRBV11-2	TRBJ1-5	.	TGTGCCAGCAGCTTAAGGGGTATGCCCAATCAGCCCCAGCATTTT	CASSLRGMPNQPQHF
.	TRBV7-6	TRBJ1-2	TRBD1	TGTGCCAGCAGCCGACAGGGATCCGATGGCTACACCTTC	CASSRQGSDGYTF
.	TRBV5-1	TRBJ2-5	TRBD2	TGCGCCAGCAGCTTTAAAGGACTAGCGGGAGATCAAGAGACCCAGTACTTC	CASSFKGLAGDQETQYF
.	TRBV6-5	TRBJ2-3	.	TGTGCCAGCAGTTACGGGGGAGGCCGGGGAGATACGCAGTATTTT	CASSYGGGRGDTQYF
.	TRBV5-1	TRBJ2-2	.	TGCGCCAGCAGCTTTGTCGGTCTACCGAACACCGGGGAGCTGTTTTTT	CASSFVGLPNTGELFF
.	TRBV7-6	TRBJ2-3	TRBD2	TGTGCCAGCAGCCCCAGGTTTAGCGGGGATACGCAGTATTTT	CASSPRFSGDTQYF
.	TRBV29-1	TRBJ2-7	.	TGCAGCGTTGAGAGTAGCATGGATTACGAGCAGTACTTC	CSVESSMDYEQYF
.	TRBV10-2	TRBJ2-3	.	TGCGCCAGCACCCTAGGACTTCTTGCGGTAGATACGCAGTATTTT	CASTLGLLAVDTQYF
.	TRBV4-1	TRBJ1-5	TRBD1	TGCGCCAGCAGCCAAGCTGGGACAGGGGGCCCCAATCAGCCCCAGCATTTT	CASSQAGTGGPNQPQHF
few	TRBV7-6	TRBJ1-5	.	TGTGCCAGCAGCCGACAGGTAAATCAGCCCCAGCATTTT	CASSRQVNQPQHF
.	TRBV28	TRBJ2-1	.	TGTGCCAGCAGTCCCCAAGGGCGCACAGGGAAGAATGAGCAGTTCTTC	CASSPQGRTGKNEQFF
.	TRBV6-6	TRBJ2-7	.	TGTGCCAGCAGTTACGAACAGGGCTCCTACGAGCAGTACTTC	CASSYEQGSYEQYF
.	TRBV7-2	TRBJ1-2	.	TGTGCCAGCAGCCAGGGACATAGAGACCCTTTGGATGGCTACACCTTC	CASSQGHRDPLDGYTF
.	TRBV30	TRBJ2-1	.	TGTGCCTGGAGGGAGTACAATGAGCAGTTCTTC	CAWREYNEQFF